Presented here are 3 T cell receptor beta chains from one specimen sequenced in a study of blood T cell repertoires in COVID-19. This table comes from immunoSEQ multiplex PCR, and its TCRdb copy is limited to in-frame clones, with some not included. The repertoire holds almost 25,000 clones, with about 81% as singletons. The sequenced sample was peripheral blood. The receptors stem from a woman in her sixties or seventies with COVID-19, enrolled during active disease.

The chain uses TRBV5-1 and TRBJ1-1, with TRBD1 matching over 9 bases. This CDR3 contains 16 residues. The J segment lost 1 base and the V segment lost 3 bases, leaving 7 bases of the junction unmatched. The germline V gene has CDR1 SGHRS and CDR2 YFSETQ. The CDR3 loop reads CASSSTGGAENTEAFF. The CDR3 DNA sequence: TGCGCCAGCAGCTCTACAGGGGGCGCGGAGAACACTGAAGCTTTCTTT.

The CDR3 nucleotides read TGTGCCACCAGCAGAGGGCCAGGGAATCAGCCCCAGCATTTT. This codes for CATSRGPGNQPQHF. The chain links TRBV15 to TRBJ1-5, with TRBD1 as a possible D gene (5 bases). The CDR3 has 14 residues. V was cut by 1 base and J by 4 bases, with 8 bases left in between. Germline V gene lookup returns CDR1 LNHNV and CDR2 YYDKDF (reference sequence).

The chain's CDR3 is CASTGFGRSPQETQYF. The CDR3 DNA reads TGTGCCAGCACTGGTTTCGGTCGGTCCCCACAAGAGACCCAGTACTTC. This chain connects TRBV6-6 to TRBJ2-5; no clear D. V was cut by 7 bases and J by 2 bases, with 20 bases left in between. The CDR3 has 16 residues. The V gene's germline CDR1 is MNHNY and CDR2 SVGAGI (reference sequence).